These T cell receptor beta chains were read from a single sample in a study of CD8 T cells in ankylosing spondylitis. TCRdb redid the calling of the 5' RACE reads with MiXCR, one entry per CDR3 protein. The repertoire holds about 390,000 distinct CDR3 sequences, with approximately 20% as singletons. Input material: blood, either unsorted or a sorted T cell fraction (not recorded which). These TCRs come from a male donor with ankylosing spondylitis. Each CDR3 is given with its conserved first and last residue. Fields, in order: CDR3 DNA, CDR3 protein, clone size, V gene, J gene, D gene. The D gene is left open where the match is weak. Rows may omit the clone size; those that give it use once, few, many or a size class.

DNA: TGTGCCAGCAGTCCCCGGGGCCCCTATGGCTACACCTTC; CDR3: CASSPRGPYGYTF; size: -; V: TRBV12-3/TRBV12-4; J: TRBJ1-2; D: -
DNA: TGCGCCAGCAGCGGAGACCAATCCGGCGCTGAAGCTTTCTTT; CDR3: CASSGDQSGAEAFF; size: -; V: TRBV5-1; J: TRBJ1-1; D: -
DNA: TGCAGCGCTCTGGTTTCAGACGGCGGGGAGCTGTTTTTT; CDR3: CSALVSDGGELFF; size: many; V: TRBV29-1; J: TRBJ2-2; D: -
DNA: TGCGCCAGCAGCTTGGCGGCTAGCGGGTGGATGTCCTACGAGCAGTACTTC; CDR3: CASSLAASGWMSYEQYF; size: few; V: TRBV5-1; J: TRBJ2-7; D: TRBD2
DNA: TGTGCCAGCAGCCCTCAACGAGGGACTAGCGGGACCCATGAGCAGTTCTTC; CDR3: CASSPQRGTSGTHEQFF; size: -; V: TRBV9; J: TRBJ2-1; D: TRBD2
DNA: TGCAGTGCTAGAGATCACTCAGTCCCCTACGAGCAGTACTTC; CDR3: CSARDHSVPYEQYF; size: once; V: TRBV20-1; J: TRBJ2-7; D: -
DNA: TGTGCCAGCCAGCCCCTTTTTGGCAACACCGGGGAGCTGTTTTTT; CDR3: CASQPLFGNTGELFF; size: few; V: TRBV27; J: TRBJ2-2; D: -
DNA: TGTGCCAGCAGTTCCCGCGGGCGGAGCTACACAGATACGCAGTATTTT; CDR3: CASSSRGRSYTDTQYF; size: many; V: TRBV12-3/TRBV12-4; J: TRBJ2-3; D: -
DNA: TGTGCCAGCAGCCCCGGTGTAGCAGGTGAAAAACTGTTTTTT; CDR3: CASSPGVAGEKLFF; size: few; V: TRBV3-1; J: TRBJ1-4; D: -
DNA: TGTGCCAGCCTTAAAGGGCTAGGTCAGTCAACCGGGGAGCTGTTTTTT; CDR3: CASLKGLGQSTGELFF; size: -; V: TRBV12-3/TRBV12-4; J: TRBJ2-2; D: -
DNA: TGTGCCAGCAGCGTAGCAGAGAACACTGAAGCTTTCTTT; CDR3: CASSVAENTEAFF; size: few; V: TRBV9; J: TRBJ1-1; D: -
DNA: TGTGCCAGCATGACCGGGACAGAAGTCCAAGAGACCCAGTACTTC; CDR3: CASMTGTEVQETQYF; size: -; V: TRBV21-1; J: TRBJ2-5; D: -
DNA: TGCAGCGTTGCAACAGCGGATTACGATGGGGGGCAGCCCCAGCATTTT; CDR3: CSVATADYDGGQPQHF; size: -; V: TRBV29-1; J: TRBJ1-5; D: -
DNA: TGTGCCACCAGTATGGCGGAAGGAGCAGATACGCAGTATTTT; CDR3: CATSMAEGADTQYF; size: -; V: TRBV10-3; J: TRBJ2-3; D: -
DNA: TGCGCCAGCAGCCAAGATCGGGGGGCGGGGGAGCTGTTTTTT; CDR3: CASSQDRGAGELFF; size: few; V: TRBV4-3; J: TRBJ2-2; D: -
DNA: TGTGCCAGTCTCTCCGGGGGCACGAACACCGGGGAGCTGTTTTTT; CDR3: CASLSGGTNTGELFF; size: few; V: TRBV28; J: TRBJ2-2; D: -
DNA: TGTGCCAGCAGCGTAGGGCTAGCGGGAGACAACAATGAGCAGTTCTTC; CDR3: CASSVGLAGDNNEQFF; size: -; V: TRBV9; J: TRBJ2-1; D: TRBD2
DNA: TGTGCCAGCAGCTCCCCCCAGGGAGCTAGGGTGGCAGGACCTTATGGCTACACCTTC; CDR3: CASSSPQGARVAGPYGYTF; size: -; V: TRBV5-4; J: TRBJ1-2; D: -
DNA: TGCGCCAGCAGCCAAGCGAGATGGGGGGGTAGCGGGAGGTACGAGCAGTACTTC; CDR3: CASSQARWGGSGRYEQYF; size: -; V: TRBV4-3; J: TRBJ2-7; D: TRBD2
DNA: TGTGCCACCAGTGATTCGAGGCTGGTAACCTACAATGAGCAGTTCTTC; CDR3: CATSDSRLVTYNEQFF; size: -; V: TRBV24-1; J: TRBJ2-1; D: -
DNA: TGCGCCAGCAGCGAGGGACTAGCGGTTATGTCTGGGATAAGTTGGGCGTACAATGAGCAGTTCTTC; CDR3: CASSEGLAVMSGISWAYNEQFF; size: -; V: TRBV5-1; J: TRBJ2-1; D: TRBD2
DNA: TGTGCCAGCTCGCCTATAACACGAGAGCAGTACTTC; CDR3: CASSPITREQYF; size: -; V: TRBV18; J: TRBJ2-7; D: -
DNA: TGCGCCAGCAGCACCGGGACGGACTCCTACAATGAGCAGTTCTTC; CDR3: CASSTGTDSYNEQFF; size: few; V: TRBV5-1; J: TRBJ2-1; D: -
DNA: TGCGCCAGCAGCTTGGGTGCCGGGACTACCTACGGGGAGCTGTTTTTT; CDR3: CASSLGAGTTYGELFF; size: few; V: TRBV5-1; J: TRBJ2-2; D: TRBD2
DNA: TGTGCCAGCATCCAGGGAGGGTTTGGTCAGCCCCAGCATTTT; CDR3: CASIQGGFGQPQHF; size: few; V: TRBV6-1; J: TRBJ1-5; D: -
DNA: TGCGCCAGCAGCTTGGGGCAACCCGGGACAGCTCATAGCAATCAGCCCCAGCATTTT; CDR3: CASSLGQPGTAHSNQPQHF; size: many; V: TRBV5-1; J: TRBJ1-5; D: TRBD1
DNA: TGTGCCAGCAGCCCCGACCGGACTAGATCCTACGAGCAGTACTTC; CDR3: CASSPDRTRSYEQYF; size: few; V: TRBV7-2; J: TRBJ2-7; D: TRBD2
DNA: TGTGCCAGCAACCGTGGTAGCCCTTCCTACAATGAGCAGTTCTTC; CDR3: CASNRGSPSYNEQFF; size: few; V: TRBV2; J: TRBJ2-1; D: -
DNA: TGCAGTGCTAGCCTTGACAGGGGGCGTAGGGGCACAGATACGCAGTATTTT; CDR3: CSASLDRGRRGTDTQYF; size: -; V: TRBV20-1; J: TRBJ2-3; D: TRBD1
DNA: TGTGCCAGCAGGGGACAGGGTCGGTACGAGCAGTACTTC; CDR3: CASRGQGRYEQYF; size: few; V: TRBV28; J: TRBJ2-7; D: TRBD1
DNA: TGTGCCAGCTCAGCATCAACGCCGGGAGCCACAGATACGCAGTATTTT; CDR3: CASSASTPGATDTQYF; size: few; V: TRBV18; J: TRBJ2-3; D: -
DNA: TGCAGTGCCTCCGGGACTATGGAGACCCAGTACTTC; CDR3: CSASGTMETQYF; size: few; V: TRBV20-1; J: TRBJ2-5; D: TRBD2
DNA: TGTGCCACCAGCAGCAGGGTAGCGGGGTTCTACGAGCAGTACTTC; CDR3: CATSSRVAGFYEQYF; size: few; V: TRBV15; J: TRBJ2-7; D: TRBD2
DNA: TGTGCTAGTGCCTTAGACTACCATCAGCCCCAGCATTTT; CDR3: CASALDYHQPQHF; size: many; V: TRBV12-5; J: TRBJ1-5; D: -
DNA: TGCGCCAGCAGCCAAGGCAGGGACCTGAGGTACGAGCAGTACTTC; CDR3: CASSQGRDLRYEQYF; size: few; V: TRBV4-1; J: TRBJ2-7; D: -
DNA: TGTGCCAGCAGCTCTGGACTAGCGGCTAGCACAGATACGCAGTATTTT; CDR3: CASSSGLAASTDTQYF; size: -; V: TRBV7-9; J: TRBJ2-3; D: TRBD2